This T cell receptor beta chain was sequenced in a study of blood T cell repertoires in COVID-19. Across the whole study: The study drew acute and convalescent COVID-19 samples from the United States, Italy and Spain. The analysed material was cDNA or gDNA that came from T cells, B-cell-depleted T cells, or PBMCs.

This CDR3 has 14 amino acids. The V and J ends lost 2 bases and 3 bases, in that order; junction bases with no gene match: 3. The germline V gene has CDR1 SGHRS and CDR2 YFSETQ. Original methodology: It was from reference gene primer amplification that nucleated cell counts were estimated. Profiling relied on immunoSEQ multiplex PCR, and the TCRdb table lists in-frame clones only, not all of them. The V and J calls and clone size were taken over from that table, and D and trimming were inferred from the DNA. The sample holds 95,000 to 150,000 clones, around four fifths seen once. Source material: peripheral blood. The chain employs TRBV5-1 and TRBJ2-7, with 9 bases fitting TRBD1. The sequence derives from a man aged 55 to 69 with acute or convalescent COVID-19. CDR3 amino acids: CASSFATGGYEQYF. CDR3 DNA: TGCGCCAGCAGCTTCGCGACAGGGGGCTACGAGCAGTACTTC.